The 8 T cell receptor beta chains given below trace back to one sample, sequenced in a study of CD8+CD57+ T cells in acquired aplastic anemia. Genomic DNA constituted the template upon which TCR beta VDJ and CDR3 profiling was performed. One entry per CDR3 protein results from TCRdb running MiXCR on the reads. This repertoire shows around 68,000 distinct CDR3 sequences, roughly half found once; its top ten account for approximately 8.3%. Sequenced input: sorted CD4+, CD8+, or CD8+CD57+ T cells (not recorded which) from PBMCs. Receptors originate from a human donor in good health, serving as a control.

This clonotype was observed many times. The chain has TRBV29-1 and TRBJ1-2, with D tentatively TRBD1 (6 bases). The CDR3 is 16 residues long. CDR1 is SQVTM and CDR2 is ANQGSEA in the germline V gene. Between the trimmed V and J ends, which lost 1 base and 3 bases, there was a span of 18 bases. The CDR3: CSVEVPHWGRDYGYTF. DNA of the CDR3: TGCAGCGTTGAAGTCCCGCACTGGGGGCGGGACTATGGCTACACCTTC.

At least ten counts were recorded for this clonotype. This chain connects TRBV6-1 to TRBJ2-2; D remains ambiguous. Trimming pared 4 bases from V and 4 bases from J, leaving 13 bases between. The germline CDR1 and CDR2 sequences are MNHNS and SASEGT. The CDR3 has 15 amino acids. The CDR3 is CASSALQGGTGELFF. CDR3 DNA: TGTGCCAGCAGTGCTCTTCAAGGTGGCACCGGGGAGCTGTTTTTT.

This clonotype was detected only a few times. The junction departs from the called germline gene at one end, perhaps through a read error. This sequence joins TRBV2 and TRBJ2-7; D remains ambiguous. The length of the CDR3 is 13 residues. Germline values: CDR1 SNHLY, CDR2 FYNNEI. The CDR3 region is CASSTAASYGQYF. The CDR3 nucleotides are TGTGCCAGCTCAACGGCAGCCAGCTACGGGCAGTACTTC.

The J gene is TRBJ2-5, the V gene TRBV29-1; TRBD1 matches 9 bases. The CDR3 has 16 amino acids. The V and J ends lost 1 base and 5 bases, in that order; junction bases with no gene match: 11. Germline V gives CDR1 SQVTM, CDR2 ANQGSEA. For the CDR3, the DNA is TGCAGCGTTGAAGTTTCCTGGACAGGGGAGGTGGAGACCCAGTACTTC. Protein: CSVEVSWTGEVETQYF.

The table lists this clonotype with a count of one. The chain is built from TRBV12-3 or TRBV12-4 and TRBJ2-7; D gene unclear. The CDR3 runs 14 residues. Trimming took off 3 bases at V and 2 bases at J, with 11 bases between the two ends. The DNA for the CDR3 is TGTGCCAGCAGTTTTCGAGGCCCAGCCTACGAGCAGTACTTC. Protein: CASSFRGPAYEQYF.

The sample holds one count of this clonotype. This chain's CDR3 is CASSPSGGPNQPQHF. The CDR3 nucleotides read TGTGCCAGTAGTCCTTCCGGGGGCCCTAATCAGCCCCAGCATTTT. The gene calls are TRBV19 and TRBJ1-5, with D perhaps TRBD1 (6 bases). CDR1 LNHDA and CDR2 SQIVND come from the germline V gene (reference sequence). The CDR3 sequence is 15 residues long. Trimming left V 5 bases short and J 4 bases short, with 15 bases between.

The rearrangement joins TRBV2 to TRBJ2-1; 9 nucleotides line up with TRBD2. V lost 7 bases to trimming and J lost 0 bases; unmatched junction nucleotides: 4. The CDR3 runs 15 residues. Germline V lookup: CDR1 SNHLY, CDR2 FYNNEI. CDR3 nucleotide sequence: TGTGCCAGCAACGGACTAGCGCCCTCCTACAATGAGCAGTTCTTC. Translated, it gives CASNGLAPSYNEQFF.

This clonotype was counted ten times or more. The chain uses TRBV12-3 or TRBV12-4 and TRBJ1-1, with no clear D. Deletions cut 6 bases from V and 10 bases from J, with 15 bases between. The CDR3 is made up of 12 amino acids. DNA for the CDR3: TGTGCCAGCAGGAAGGGCCTCCGGGGAGCTTTCTTT. Its protein product is CASRKGLRGAFF.